This is a list of T cell receptor beta chains from one sample in a study of identical twins. One entry per CDR3 protein results from TCRdb running MiXCR on the 5' RACE reads. The repertoire holds about 720,000 distinct CDR3 sequences, with around a sixth as singletons. This sample was shared with a second study, whose subject was T cells expressing NK-cell markers.

Material: PBMCs. The receptor set was obtained from a woman in her late teens or twenties in good health. Each CDR3 is given with its conserved first and last residue. D genes are given only for firm matches. Clone size is stated in some rows and not others, as once, few, many or a class when expanded.

.	TRBV30	15	.	TRBJ1-2	CAWSDGAGQYDGYTF	TGTGCCTGGAGTGATGGGGCAGGGCAGTACGATGGCTACACCTTC
.	TRBV5-1	14	TRBD2	TRBJ2-3	CASSSVAGIDTQYF	TGCGCCAGCAGCTCGGTAGCGGGGATAGATACGCAGTATTTT
.	TRBV11-2	13	.	TRBJ2-7	CASSAGTHYEQYF	TGTGCCAGCAGCGCCGGGACCCACTACGAGCAGTACTTC
.	TRBV7-9	15	.	TRBJ2-7	CASSFERTGSYEQYF	TGTGCCAGCAGCTTTGAACGGACGGGGTCCTACGAGCAGTACTTC
.	TRBV5-1	15	.	TRBJ1-1	CASSSIGDMNTEAFF	TGCGCCAGCAGCTCGATAGGGGACATGAACACTGAAGCTTTCTTT
.	TRBV20-1	13	TRBD1	TRBJ1-5	CSARVRRGQPQHF	TGCAGTGCTAGAGTACGCAGGGGGCAGCCCCAGCATTTT
.	TRBV25-1	13	.	TRBJ1-2	CASSGPGVYGYTF	TGTGCCAGCAGTGGTCCCGGAGTATATGGCTACACCTTC
few	TRBV5-1	14	.	TRBJ2-7	CASSTTGTPYEQYF	TGCGCCAGCAGCACCACCGGGACACCTTACGAGCAGTACTTC
.	TRBV18	15	.	TRBJ2-7	CASSPTLRDAYEQYF	TGTGCCAGCTCACCAACGTTGAGGGATGCCTACGAGCAGTACTTC
.	TRBV5-1	15	.	TRBJ1-5	CASSLYSGIEQPQHF	TGCGCCAGCAGCTTGTACTCAGGGATCGAGCAGCCCCAGCATTTT
.	TRBV7-9	13	.	TRBJ2-1	CASRTGYHNEQFF	TGTGCCAGCAGAACAGGGTATCACAATGAGCAGTTCTTC
.	TRBV5-1	13	.	TRBJ2-7	CASTLQGADEQYF	TGCGCCAGCACGCTGCAAGGGGCAGACGAGCAGTACTTC
many	TRBV7-9	14	.	TRBJ2-1	CASSPLTGYNEQFF	TGTGCCAGCAGCCCTCTTACAGGATACAATGAGCAGTTCTTC
.	TRBV18	13	.	TRBJ2-1	CASSPKRGVDRFF	TGTGCCAGCTCACCAAAGAGGGGTGTCGATCGGTTCTTC
.	TRBV20-1	17	TRBD2	TRBJ2-5	CSARGTSGRALEETQYF	TGCAGTGCTAGAGGTACTAGCGGGAGGGCCTTAGAAGAGACCCAGTACTTC
once	TRBV15	13	TRBD1	TRBJ2-7	CATRTGGSYEQYF	TGTGCCACCCGGACAGGCGGCTCCTACGAGCAGTACTTC
.	TRBV20-1	17	.	TRBJ2-6	CSARDGSGRTGANVLTF	TGCAGTGCTAGAGATGGATCGGGGAGGACTGGGGCCAACGTCCTGACTTTC
once	TRBV20-1	16	TRBD2	TRBJ2-3	CSVAGREGGGADTQYF	TGCAGTGTAGCGGGACGGGAGGGCGGGGGTGCAGATACGCAGTATTTT
.	TRBV2	14	TRBD1	TRBJ2-5	CASSQTGMGETQYF	TGTGCCAGCAGCCAGACAGGGATGGGAGAGACCCAGTACTTC
.	TRBV6-2/TRBV6-3	16	TRBD2	TRBJ2-1	CASSTPSGARGGEQFF	TGTGCCAGCAGTACACCTAGCGGGGCCCGGGGTGGTGAGCAGTTCTTC
.	TRBV20-1	16	TRBD1	TRBJ1-2	CSARSNRGPINYGYTF	TGCAGTGCTAGGTCGAACAGGGGGCCGATTAACTATGGCTACACCTTC
.	TRBV12-3/TRBV12-4	14	TRBD2	TRBJ2-1	CASSRGGPSNEQFF	TGTGCCAGCAGCCGCGGGGGGCCCTCCAATGAGCAGTTCTTC